What follows describes a single TCR beta chain. The antigen remains unidentified. The data stem from a study of T cells in Graves' hyperthyroidism and ophthalmopathy. The wider study: Before treatment of any kind, peripheral blood was taken at initial diagnosis.

The V and J ends lost 6 bases and 0 bases respectively, with 18 bases between them. Germline-derived CDR1 and CDR2 are SEHNR and FQNEAQ (reference sequence). The CDR3 is 18 residues long. Study observations and caveats: Before onset, ophthalmopathy was predicted by the model a median around 6.5 months earlier.

Across 18 months, stable Graves' hyperthyroidism was marked by no progression to ophthalmopathy. The authors took PBMCs from 10 ml fresh peripheral blood. Amplified TCR beta CDR3 regions derived from RNA transcripts. When the TCR CDR3 underwent first-round RT-PCR, the HTBI primer set was used. TCRdb reanalysed the multiplex PCR reads using MiXCR and keeps one entry per CDR3 protein. There are some 690,000 distinct CDR3 sequences in the sample; roughly a sixth occur only once, and roughly 16% lies in the top ten. This TCR was recovered from a man aged 50-59 years with Graves' hyperthyroidism. This chain connects TRBV7-9 to TRBJ2-6, with D unclear. Sequenced: blood. CDR3 protein: CASRDDTALSSGANVLTF. DNA of the CDR3: TGTGCCAGCAGGGACGACACGGCACTAAGCTCTGGGGCCAACGTCCTGACTTTC.